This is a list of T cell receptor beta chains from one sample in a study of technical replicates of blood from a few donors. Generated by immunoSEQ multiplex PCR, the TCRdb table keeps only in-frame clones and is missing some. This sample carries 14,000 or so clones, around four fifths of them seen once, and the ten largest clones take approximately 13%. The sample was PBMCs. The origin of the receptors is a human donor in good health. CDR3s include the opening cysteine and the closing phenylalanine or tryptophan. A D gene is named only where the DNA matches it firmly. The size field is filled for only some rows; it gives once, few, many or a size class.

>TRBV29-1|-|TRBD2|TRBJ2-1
CSAGTSRQSSYNEQFF
TGCAGCGCCGGGACTAGCCGCCAGAGCTCCTACAATGAGCAGTTCTTC
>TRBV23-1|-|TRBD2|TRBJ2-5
CASSQSRASGDLGETQYF
TGCGCCAGCAGTCAATCCCGGGCTAGCGGCGACCTCGGAGAGACCCAGTACTTC
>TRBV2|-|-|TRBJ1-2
CASSEAMAANYGYTF
TGTGCCAGCAGTGAAGCGATGGCAGCTAACTATGGCTACACCTTC
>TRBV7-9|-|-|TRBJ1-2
CASSFDGAYGYTF
TGTGCCAGCAGCTTTGACGGAGCCTATGGCTACACCTTC
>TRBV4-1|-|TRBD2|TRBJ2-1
CASSQVVLAGGGEQFF
TGCGCCAGCAGCCAAGTAGTCCTAGCGGGAGGGGGTGAGCAGTTCTTC
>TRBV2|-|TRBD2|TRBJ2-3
CASSETSGVTDTQYF
TGTGCCAGCAGTGAGACTAGCGGTGTCACAGATACGCAGTATTTT
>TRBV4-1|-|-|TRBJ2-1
CASSQDSGNEQFF
TGCGCCAGCAGCCAAGATAGCGGAAATGAGCAGTTCTTC
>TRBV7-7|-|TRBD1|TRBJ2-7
CASSPDRGSGYEQYF
TGTGCCAGCAGCCCAGACAGGGGCTCCGGCTACGAGCAGTACTTC
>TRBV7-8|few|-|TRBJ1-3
CASSHPLAGDGNTIYF
TGTGCCAGCAGCCATCCATTAGCAGGGGACGGAAACACCATATATTTT
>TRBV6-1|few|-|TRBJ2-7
CASSEQGGYEQYF
TGTGCCAGCAGTGAGCAGGGTGGGTACGAGCAGTACTTC
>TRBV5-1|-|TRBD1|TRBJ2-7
CASSLTSGTGGSYEQYF
TGCGCCAGCAGCTTGACCTCTGGGACAGGGGGATCCTACGAGCAGTACTTC
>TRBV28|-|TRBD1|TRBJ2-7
CASSLGDRGIYEQYF
TGTGCCAGCAGTTTGGGGGACAGGGGCATATACGAGCAGTACTTC
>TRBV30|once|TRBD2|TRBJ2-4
CAWSVRRTSGPGAKNIQYF
TGTGCCTGGAGTGTACGAAGGACTAGCGGGCCCGGGGCCAAAAACATTCAGTACTTC
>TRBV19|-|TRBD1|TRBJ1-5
CASQTGGNQPQHF
TGTGCCAGTCAAACAGGGGGCAATCAGCCCCAGCATTTT
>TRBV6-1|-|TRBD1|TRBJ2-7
CASSAGTGRYEQYF
TGTGCCAGCAGTGCCGGGACAGGGAGGTACGAGCAGTACTTC
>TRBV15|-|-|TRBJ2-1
CATSGQRALSYNEQFF
TGTGCCACCAGCGGCCAGCGGGCCCTCTCCTACAATGAGCAGTTCTTC
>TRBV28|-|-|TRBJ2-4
CASSLAHRPTNIQYF
TGTGCCAGCAGTTTAGCTCACAGACCTACAAACATTCAGTACTTC
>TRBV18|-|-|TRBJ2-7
CASSTDSYEQYF
TGTGCCAGCTCTACAGATTCCTACGAGCAGTACTTC
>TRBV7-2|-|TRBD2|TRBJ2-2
CASSGTSFNTGELFF
TGTGCCAGCAGCGGGACTAGCTTTAACACCGGGGAGCTGTTTTTT
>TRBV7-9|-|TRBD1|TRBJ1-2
CASSQGAGGPGYTF
TGTGCCAGCAGCCAGGGGGCAGGGGGCCCGGGCTACACCTTC
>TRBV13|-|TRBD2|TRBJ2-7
CASSPGLAESYEQYF
TGTGCCAGCAGCCCGGGACTAGCGGAGTCCTACGAGCAGTACTTC
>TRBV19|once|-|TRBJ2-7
CASSAILGTTYEQYF
TGTGCCAGTAGTGCGATACTAGGAACCACCTACGAGCAGTACTTC